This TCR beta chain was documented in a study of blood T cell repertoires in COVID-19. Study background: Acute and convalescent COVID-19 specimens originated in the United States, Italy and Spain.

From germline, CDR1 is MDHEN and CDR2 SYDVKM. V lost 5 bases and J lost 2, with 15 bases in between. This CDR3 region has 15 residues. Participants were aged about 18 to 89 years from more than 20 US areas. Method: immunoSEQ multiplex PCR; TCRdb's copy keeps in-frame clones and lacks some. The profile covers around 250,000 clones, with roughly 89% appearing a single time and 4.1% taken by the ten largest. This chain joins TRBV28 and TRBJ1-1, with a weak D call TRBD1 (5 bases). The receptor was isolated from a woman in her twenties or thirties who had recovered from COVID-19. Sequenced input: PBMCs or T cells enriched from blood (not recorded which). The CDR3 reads CASSPSREDNTEAFF. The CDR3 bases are TGTGCCAGCAGTCCGTCCAGGGAGGATAACACTGAAGCTTTCTTT.